This record looks at one T cell receptor (beta chain) sequence and its context. The sample belongs to a study of blood T cell repertoires in COVID-19. Across the study: PBMCs, B-cell-depleted T cells, or T cells provided the cDNA or gDNA that made up the material.

Original methodology: Reference gene primer amplification gave estimated nucleated cell counts. The assay was immunoSEQ multiplex PCR, and TCRdb's table has in-frame clones only and misses some. Clonal size and the V and J genes are those of that table, whereas D and trimming came from the DNA. The sample shows roughly 54,000 clones, about nine tenths of them seen only once. CDR1 and CDR2 (germline): MNHEY, SVGAGI. The CDR3 is 14 amino acids. The V and J ends lost 2 bases and 5 bases, in that order; junction bases with no gene match: 5. The receptor's source is a human donor in a cohort sampled during active COVID-19. The V gene is TRBV6-5, the J gene TRBJ2-7, with 8 bases aligning to TRBD1. Material: peripheral blood. CDR3 sequence (DNA): TGTGCCAGCAGTTACCTCAGGACAGGGAACGAGCAGTACTTC. Residues: CASSYLRTGNEQYF.